This T cell receptor (beta chain) was observed in a study of blood T cell repertoires in COVID-19 (dated by TCRdb to 2018 to 2020). With respect to the entire study: Samples from collaborators originated in the United States, Italy and Spain and spanned both the acute and convalescent phases of COVID-19. The dataset comprised deeply sampled blood TCRbeta repertoires from subjects exposed to, actively infected with, or recovered from COVID-19. Sample metadata almost always included a de-identified subject ID, COVID-19 status, age in years and sex. The prospective study material was composed of cDNA or gDNA derived from T cells, B-cell-depleted T cells, or PBMCs. HLA class I and class II types, where available, came from metadata supplied by the sample provider rather than from assay-based typing. The repertoires were released in a freely available public database meant as a resource for research on the immune response to SARS-CoV-2. The samples were drawn from the first 160 participants of the ongoing ImmuneRACE study and from 1,254 subjects provided by 6 global collaborators. The full study reports these points: How much clinical and demographic metadata was included differed by source and by participant, and the metadata was provided uncurated.

Each collaborating institution followed its own protocols to collect whole blood in K2EDTA tubes. For TCRbeta analysis, collaborators shipped samples in one of three forms: frozen whole blood, isolated PBMCs, or DNA extracted from either of those sample types. The CDR3 goes from the cysteine to the phenylalanine over 14 residues. The entry retains the CDR3 DNA only, 42 bases that are in frame from base 1. V was cut back by 5 bases and J by 7 bases, leaving a gap of 15 bases between them. Looking up the germline V gene (reference sequence) yields CDR1 MNHNY and CDR2 SVGAGI. TCRbeta CDR3 regions were amplified from genomic DNA by means of the immunoSEQ Assay, a bias-controlled multiplex PCR. The authors processed their data as follows. Nucleated cell counts per sample were estimated from amplification of reference gene primers within the assay. To quantify the absolute abundance of each unique TCRbeta CDR3 rearrangement, sequence reads were collapsed and filtered. For each sample, productive Simpson clonality was calculated as the square root of Simpson's diversity index over productive rearrangements. Entries here come from immuneACCESS through TCRdb and include only in-frame sequences with V and J called. Some clones fail to appear in such tables; in the studies checked, an unresolved V gene covers under half of the shortfall, and the cause of the remainder is unknown. The DNA gave D and trimming, while V, J and clone size come from that table. The table for this sample lists about 30,000 clones; around 88% of them were counted only once. The ten largest account for roughly 28% of the sample.

This clone was seen only a few times. There is no known antigen for this receptor. There are no base qualities to consult, and no much larger clone falls within one base. The sequencing sample was made of peripheral blood. This sequence uses TRBV6-6 and TRBJ1-5, with the D gene uncertain. The receptor was isolated from a human donor in a cohort sampled during active COVID-19. Here is the DNA: TGTGCCAGCAGTACCGGCAGGTCGGGGCAGCCCCAGCATTTT. Its protein is CASSTGRSGQPQHF.